Below are 23 T cell receptor beta chains sequenced from a single sample in a study of cytomegalovirus exposure and HLA in healthy donors. The study ran its PCR with 60 Vbeta and 13 Jbeta primers. TCRdb's copy holds only in-frame clones and misses some; the assay was immunoSEQ multiplex PCR. The data show about 130,000 clones, approximately 80% seen once. Sequencing used PBMCs. These receptors were obtained from a male donor in good health and CMV-seropositive.

The chain couples TRBV11-2 to TRBJ2-5; D is possibly TRBD2 (6 bases). There are 16 residues in the CDR3. V shed 4 bases and J shed 5 bases, with 20 bases lying between them. Germline V gives CDR1 SGHAT, CDR2 FQNNGV. CDR3 sequence reads: CASSYRGVGGGETQYF. The CDR3 DNA is TGTGCCAGCAGCTACAGAGGGGTCGGAGGAGGGGAGACCCAGTACTTC.

V usage is TRBV7-2 and J usage is TRBJ2-5; 8 bases align to TRBD1. The germline gives CDR1 SGHTA, CDR2 FQGNSA. With V trimmed by 4 bases and J by 3 bases, 4 bases remained unmatched. The CDR3 length is 14 residues. DNA for the CDR3: TGTGCCAGCAGCTATCAGGGGGCTAAAGAGACCCAGTACTTC. It encodes CASSYQGAKETQYF.

This chain connects TRBV29-1 to TRBJ2-7, with 10 bases fitting TRBD1. Germline CDR1 is SQVTM and CDR2 is ANQGSEA. CDR3 length equals 15 residues. V lost 2 bases, J lost 7 bases, and 11 bases stayed unmatched. CDR3 loop: CSVESPRQGAFEQYF. Here the CDR3 DNA reads TGCAGCGTTGAAAGCCCCAGACAGGGGGCTTTTGAGCAGTACTTC.

V and J are TRBV7-9 and TRBJ2-7; a weak D match, TRBD1 (6 bases). Trimming pared 5 bases from V and 3 bases from J, leaving 14 bases between. Germline V lookup: CDR1 SEHNR, CDR2 FQNEAQ (reference sequence). The CDR3 contains 14 residues. The CDR3 region has the DNA TGTGCCAGCAGCACTACCGACAGGAGCTACGAGCAGTACTTC. It is translated as CASSTTDRSYEQYF.

The sample holds a few counts of this clone. At the DNA level, this CDR3 is encoded by other sequences in the same sample as well. The chain combines TRBV18 with TRBJ2-5; perhaps TRBD1 as D (6 bases). The CDR3 is made up of 13 amino acids. With 3 bases removed from V and 2 bases from J, the gap between germline ends came to 7 bases. The germline V gene has CDR1 KGHSH and CDR2 LQKENI. CDR3 protein: CASSPGAQETQYF. The DNA for the CDR3 is TGTGCCAGCTCACCGGGGGCTCAAGAGACCCAGTACTTC.

The V call is TRBV7-9, the J call TRBJ2-2, with 7 positions matching TRBD2. The CDR3 consists of 16 residues. Germline-derived CDR1 and CDR2 are SEHNR and FQNEAQ (reference sequence). With 5 bases clipped from V and 4 bases from J, the junction kept 10 bases outside the gene matches. The DNA of the CDR3 is TGTGCCAGCAGCCTCTCCGGGAGGCGGAGCACCGGGGAGCTGTTTTTT. Translation gives CASSLSGRRSTGELFF.

This clone was seen only once. The gene calls are TRBV30 and TRBJ2-2, with 8 bases matching TRBD1. The CDR3 loop spans 15 amino acids. J was trimmed by 7 bases and V by 5 bases; bases with no gene match: 12. Per germline, CDR1 GTSNPN and CDR2 SVGIG (reference sequence). The CDR3 region is CAWEPQTGVNGELFF. CDR3 bases: TGTGCCTGGGAACCGCAGACAGGGGTTAACGGGGAGCTGTTTTTT.

This rearrangement joins TRBV5-1 to TRBJ2-2, with 10 bases identical to TRBD1. V was clipped by 4 bases and J by 5 bases; unmatched bases: 5. This CDR3 is built from 15 residues. CDR1 is SGHRS and CDR2 is YFSETQ in the germline V gene. As DNA, the CDR3 is TGCGCCAGCAGCAAGGGACAGGGGAGGACCGGGGAGCTGTTTTTT. Its translation is CASSKGQGRTGELFF.

In DNA, the CDR3 is TGCGCCAGCAGCTTGGATGTCGGGGGTGAAGAGACCCAGTACTTC. Translating gives CASSLDVGGEETQYF. This sequence joins TRBV5-1 and TRBJ2-5; D perhaps matches TRBD2 (6 bases). Deletions cut 0 bases from V and 3 bases from J, with 12 bases between. The CDR3 totals 15 residues. Germline lookup yields CDR1 SGHRS and CDR2 YFSETQ.

The gene calls are TRBV7-3 and TRBJ2-7, with 7 bases fitting TRBD1. The CDR3 consists of 15 residues. Germline V CDR1 and CDR2: SGHTA, FQGTGA. The ends lost 2 bases at V and 3 bases at J; junction bases unmatched: 7. CDR3 region: CASSLDRATVYEQYF. CDR3 nucleotide sequence: TGTGCCAGCAGCTTAGACAGGGCTACTGTCTACGAGCAGTACTTC.

The chain carries TRBV7-2 and TRBJ2-5; 8 bases map to TRBD1. This CDR3 region has 16 residues. Looked up from germline, CDR1 is SGHTA and CDR2 is FQGNSA. V lost 1 base and J lost 1; bases outside the gene matches: 5. Written as DNA, the CDR3 is TGTGCCAGCAGCTTAGGCTTCAGGGGGCCCCAAGAGACCCAGTACTTC. It specifies CASSLGFRGPQETQYF.

The table lists this clone with a few counts. The chain employs TRBV14 and TRBJ2-3, with 8 bases fitting TRBD2. The length of the CDR3 is 16 residues. Germline V gene lookup returns CDR1 SGHDN and CDR2 FVKESK. V trimming: 2 bases; J trimming: 4 bases; junction bases outside the gene matches: 8. DNA of the CDR3: TGTGCCAGCAGCCAAAAGCCGGGAGGGAGGCCAGATACGCAGTATTTT. Translating it yields CASSQKPGGRPDTQYF.

Details on this clone: In the same sample, other DNA sequences code for this CDR3. The J gene is TRBJ1-5, the V gene TRBV5-1; D perhaps matches TRBD1 (5 bases). The CDR3 has 14 residues. Germline V gene data show CDR1 as SGHRS and CDR2 as YFSETQ. V was shortened by 0 bases and J by 4 bases, with 8 bases between the two germline ends. CDR3 nucleotides: TGCGCCAGCAGCTTGGGGGGGGGTAATCAGCCCCAGCATTTT. Protein product: CASSLGGGNQPQHF.

This rearrangement joins TRBV11-2 to TRBJ2-7; tentatively, D is TRBD1 (6 bases). Between the trimmed V and J ends, which lost 1 base and 5 bases, there was a span of 9 bases. The CDR3 runs to 13 residues. Per germline, CDR1 SGHAT and CDR2 FQNNGV. The CDR3 bases are TGTGCCAGCAGCTTAGGGGCAGGGGACGAGCAGTACTTC. Its protein product is CASSLGAGDEQYF. Supplemented by reference TRBV11-2 and TRBJ2-7, the full variable domain reads EAGVAQSPRYKIIEKRQSVAFWCNPISGHATLYWYQQILGQGPKLLIQFQNNGVVDDSQLPKDRFSAERLKGVDSTLKIQPAKLEDSAVYLCASSLGAGDEQYFGPGTRLTVT.

The V gene is TRBV6-6, the J gene TRBJ1-2, with D maybe TRBD1 (5 bases). This CDR3 has 15 amino acids. Germline V CDR1 and CDR2: MNHNY, SVGAGI (reference sequence). Trimming left V 4 bases short and J 5 bases short, with 17 bases between. CDR3 nucleotide sequence: TGTGCCAGCAGTTGGGGCCGGCATACCATATATGGCTACACCTTC. Its translation: CASSWGRHTIYGYTF.

This chain connects TRBV11-1 to TRBJ2-7; 8 nucleotides agree with TRBD2. The CDR3 is made up of 12 amino acids. The V segment lost 6 bases and the J segment 2 bases; nucleotides outside the gene matches: 0. Germline CDR1 SGHAT, CDR2 FQDESV (reference sequence). The CDR3 protein is CASSSGTYEQYF. CDR3 coding DNA: TGTGCCAGCAGTAGCGGGACCTACGAGCAGTACTTC.

The chain joins TRBV7-2 to TRBJ2-2; TRBD2 matches 10 bases. This CDR3 has 16 residues. CDR1 is SGHTA, CDR2 FQGNSA, per germline. J gave up 3 bases and V 4 bases, and 5 bases lay outside the gene matches. The CDR3 reads CASSSSGRAYTGELFF. The CDR3 DNA follows: TGTGCCAGCAGCTCCAGCGGGAGGGCTTACACCGGGGAGCTGTTTTTT.

This chain connects TRBV4-3 to TRBJ2-1; TRBD2 matches 9 bases. Looked up from germline, CDR1 is LGHNA and CDR2 is YSLEER. The CDR3 sequence is 18 residues long. The J segment lost 0 bases and the V segment lost 4 bases, leaving 10 bases of the junction unmatched. CDR3: CASSLILSGGSSYNEQFF. Here the CDR3 DNA reads TGCGCCAGCAGCCTGATCCTTAGCGGGGGTAGCTCCTACAATGAGCAGTTCTTC.

The rearrangement links TRBV7-9 to TRBJ2-5; D is perhaps TRBD2 (6 bases). Looked up from germline, CDR1 is SEHNR and CDR2 is FQNEAQ (reference sequence). CDR3 length: 16 residues. Trimming took 0 bases from V and 1 from J, leaving 12 bases between them. The DNA for the CDR3 is TGTGCCAGCAGCTTAGCGGGGGGTCCGATCCAAGAGACCCAGTACTTC. It codes for CASSLAGGPIQETQYF.

J is TRBJ2-5 and V is TRBV27; TRBD2 agrees at 11 bases. Germline CDR1 MNHEY, CDR2 SMNVEV (reference sequence). With V trimmed by 11 bases and J by 1 base, 18 bases remained unmatched. The CDR3 length is 18 residues. The CDR3 DNA is TGTGCCGGAGCAGATAATGCTCCTAGCGGGAGGCCCCAAGAGACCCAGTACTTC. Amino acid sequence: CAGADNAPSGRPQETQYF.

The chain links TRBV10-3 to TRBJ1-1; no reliable D call. This CDR3 spans 13 amino acids. V shed 5 bases and J shed 1 base, with 8 bases lying between them. The germline gives CDR1 ENHRY, CDR2 SYGVKD. The CDR3 sequence is CAISLRENTEAFF. The CDR3 DNA follows: TGTGCCATCAGTCTCCGGGAGAACACTGAAGCTTTCTTT.

V and J are TRBV7-3 and TRBJ2-2, with D possibly matching TRBD2 (5 bases). V was cut by 3 bases and J by 0 bases, with 20 bases left in between. Germline-derived CDR1 and CDR2 are SGHTA and FQGTGA. The CDR3 runs to 19 residues. This CDR3 reads CASSFFGRRGWPNTGELFF. CDR3 bases: TGTGCCAGCAGCTTTTTCGGGCGTCGAGGGTGGCCGAACACCGGGGAGCTGTTTTTT. Based on the CDR3 plus reference TRBV7-3 and TRBJ2-2, the full variable domain is GAGVSQTPSNKVTEKGKYVELRCDPISGHTALYWYRQSLGQGPEFLIYFQGTGAADDSGLPNDRFFAVRPEGSVSTLKIQRTERGDSAVYLCASSFFGRRGWPNTGELFFGEGSRLTVL.

The rearrangement links TRBV11-2 to TRBJ2-1; 11 bases align to TRBD2. Germline CDR1 reads SGHAT; CDR2 reads FQNNGV. The V gene end was trimmed by 4 bases and the J gene end by 7 bases; junction bases not matched to a gene: 12. This CDR3 has 17 amino acids. CDR3 loop: CASSSLGGLAAGNEQFF. The CDR3 DNA follows: TGTGCCAGCAGCTCCCTTGGGGGACTAGCGGCCGGGAATGAGCAGTTCTTC.